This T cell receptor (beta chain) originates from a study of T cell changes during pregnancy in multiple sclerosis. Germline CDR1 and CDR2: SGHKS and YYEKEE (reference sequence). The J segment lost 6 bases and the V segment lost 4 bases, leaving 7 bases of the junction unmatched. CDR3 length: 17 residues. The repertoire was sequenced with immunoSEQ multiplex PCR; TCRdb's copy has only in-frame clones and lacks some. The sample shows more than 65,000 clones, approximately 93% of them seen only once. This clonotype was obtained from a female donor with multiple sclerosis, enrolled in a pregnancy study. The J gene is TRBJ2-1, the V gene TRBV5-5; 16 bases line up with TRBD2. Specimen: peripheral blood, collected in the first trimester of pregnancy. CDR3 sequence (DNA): TGTGCCAGCAGCCCTGGGACTAGCGGGAGGGCCGTCAATGAGCAGTTCTTC. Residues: CASSPGTSGRAVNEQFF.